A single sample gave rise to the 19 T cell receptor beta chains below, sequenced in a study of response to subunit inactivated influenza vaccine. TCRdb passed the RT-PCR reads through MiXCR, listing each CDR3 protein once. The profile shows roughly 670,000 distinct CDR3 sequences, roughly 15% of them singletons. The sequences come from PBMCs from blood, collected 14 to 15 days before vaccination. The receptors shown here come from a man aged 50 or older who received an inactivated influenza vaccine.

This clonotype was seen a few times. The V call is TRBV29-1, the J call TRBJ2-1, with 12 bases that match TRBD2. The CDR3 length is 16 residues. J gave up 1 base and V 4 bases, and 5 bases lay outside the gene matches. Germline V gene sequence: CDR1 SQVTM, CDR2 ANQGSEA. The CDR3 DNA follows: TGCAGCGTTGGAGAGCTAGCGGGGGGGTCCTACAATGAGCAGTTCTTC. As protein: CSVGELAGGSYNEQFF.

This clonotype was seen only a few times. The rearrangement joins TRBV2 to TRBJ2-2; 7 bases fit TRBD2. The CDR3 totals 14 residues. CDR1 is SNHLY and CDR2 is FYNNEI in the germline V gene. V was clipped by 7 bases and J by 5 bases; unmatched bases: 7. The CDR3 reads CASKREIGTGELFF. CDR3 nucleotide sequence: TGTGCCAGCAAGCGGGAAATTGGTACCGGGGAGCTGTTTTTT.

This chain uses TRBV4-2 with TRBJ2-1; 8 nucleotides align to TRBD2. The CDR3 is 16 amino acids. The germline gives CDR1 LGHNA, CDR2 YNFKEQ. V dropped 4 bases and J dropped 4; count of bases not matched to a gene: 9. This chain's CDR3 is CASSLLGRAEYNEQFF. CDR3 bases: TGTGCCAGCAGCCTCCTCGGGAGGGCCGAATACAATGAGCAGTTCTTC.

This chain joins TRBV6-1 and TRBJ2-5; 10 bases agree with TRBD2. CDR1 is MNHNS and CDR2 is SASEGT in the germline V gene. V lost 6 bases to trimming and J lost 5 bases; unmatched junction nucleotides: 9. This CDR3 contains 15 residues. The CDR3 loop is CASSVTSGAGETQYF. Here the CDR3 DNA reads TGTGCCAGCAGCGTAACTAGCGGGGCGGGGGAGACCCAGTACTTC.

The chain couples TRBV12-3 or TRBV12-4 to TRBJ2-3, with D perhaps matching TRBD2 (6 bases). V lost 9 bases and J 0 bases, leaving 16 bases between the germline ends. The length of the CDR3 is 15 residues. The CDR3 spells CASRVASGSTDTQYF. CDR3 sequence (DNA): TGTGCCAGTCGGGTGGCAAGCGGGAGCACAGATACGCAGTATTTT.

This clonotype was observed a few times. J is TRBJ2-3 and V is TRBV11-2, with 8 bases identical to TRBD1. Looked up from germline, CDR1 is SGHAT and CDR2 is FQNNGV. V lost 2 bases to trimming and J lost 5 bases; unmatched junction nucleotides: 12. This CDR3 comprises 17 residues. The CDR3 reads CASSLLGGQGSLDTQYF. CDR3 DNA: TGTGCCAGCAGCTTATTGGGAGGACAGGGTAGCTTAGATACGCAGTATTTT.

This clonotype was found a few times. The chain recombines TRBV30 with TRBJ1-2; D unclear. The CDR3 loop spans 13 amino acids. V was trimmed by 2 bases and J by 7 bases, leaving 14 bases between them. In germline, CDR1 is GTSNPN, CDR2 SVGIG (reference sequence). The CDR3 here is CAWSLGFRPGYTF. The CDR3 DNA reads as TGTGCCTGGAGTCTAGGGTTTCGGCCTGGCTACACCTTC.

The V gene is TRBV7-9, the J gene TRBJ2-5; D possibly corresponds to TRBD2 (5 bases). CDR3 size: 14 residues. The V gene's germline CDR1 is SEHNR and CDR2 FQNEAQ (reference sequence). The V and J ends lost 4 bases and 4 bases respectively, with 13 bases between them. Here the CDR3 DNA reads TGTGCCAGCAGCTCGGGCCCTGCGGGAGAGACCCAGTACTTC. It codes for CASSSGPAGETQYF.

This chain connects TRBV29-1 to TRBJ2-7; D may be TRBD1 (5 bases). There are 11 residues in the CDR3. From germline, CDR1 is SQVTM and CDR2 ANQGSEA. The ends were cut back, 4 bases at V and 6 bases at J, with 10 bases in the middle. DNA for the CDR3: TGCAGCGTTGCACAGGAAGGCGAGCAGTACTTC. Its protein is CSVAQEGEQYF.

This clonotype was found a few times. This chain joins TRBV7-9 and TRBJ1-4, with D perhaps matching TRBD1 (5 bases). V dropped 4 bases and J dropped 5 bases, with 8 bases sitting between them. CDR1 is SEHNR, CDR2 FQNEAQ, per germline (reference sequence). This CDR3 has 13 amino acids. The CDR3 nucleotides are TGTGCCAGCAGCTCAACAGGCAATGAAAAACTGTTTTTT. Translating it yields CASSSTGNEKLFF.

This CDR3 reads CASSLYAGTTNEKLFF. The CDR3 DNA reads as TGTGCCAGCAGTTTATACGCTGGTACAACTAATGAAAAACTGTTTTTT. The J gene is TRBJ1-4, the V gene TRBV28; D not resolved. Germline V gene data show CDR1 as MDHEN and CDR2 as SYDVKM. Trimming left V 1 base short and J 0 bases short, with 9 bases between. The CDR3 length is 16 residues.

This clonotype was observed at least ten times. The V gene is TRBV4-3, the J gene TRBJ1-6; D gene uncertain. From germline, CDR1 is LGHNA and CDR2 YSLEER. The CDR3 runs 17 residues. V dropped 1 base and J dropped 6 bases, with 16 bases sitting between them. This CDR3 is CASSQVLFEGFNSPLHF. Written as DNA, the CDR3 is TGCGCCAGCAGCCAAGTTCTGTTTGAGGGTTTTAATTCACCCCTCCACTTT.

Only a few counts were recorded for this clonotype. The V and J genes are TRBV4-2 and TRBJ2-1, with 12 positions matching TRBD2. Unmatched junction bases numbered 8, after V lost 2 bases and J lost 6 bases. The CDR3 contains 17 residues. CDR1 and CDR2 (germline): LGHNA, YNFKEQ. The CDR3: CASSQYLAGGPGNEQFF. In DNA form, the CDR3 reads TGTGCCAGCAGCCAATATCTAGCGGGAGGGCCAGGCAATGAGCAGTTCTTC.

The sample holds a few counts of this clonotype. The chain couples TRBV7-9 to TRBJ2-7; 9 nucleotides align to TRBD1. V gave up 5 bases and J gave up 8 bases; unmatched junction bases: 13. The CDR3 runs to 15 residues. Germline CDR1 and CDR2: SEHNR and FQNEAQ (reference sequence). CDR3 loop: CASSAPRDRATQQYF. The CDR3 DNA is TGTGCCAGCAGCGCGCCCCGGGACAGGGCTACTCAGCAGTACTTC.

This clonotype was observed a handful of times. The rearrangement links TRBV7-6 to TRBJ2-7; D not certain. Trimming stripped 5 bases from V and 0 bases from J, with 11 bases between. Germline-derived CDR1 and CDR2 are SGHVS and FNYEAQ. The CDR3 loop spans 14 amino acids. The CDR3: CASSLNGYSYEQYF. The CDR3 coding sequence is TGTGCCAGCAGCCTGAACGGCTACTCCTACGAGCAGTACTTC.

V usage is TRBV9 and J usage is TRBJ2-7, with TRBD1 identical over 10 bases. V was pared by 2 bases and J by 3 bases, with 5 bases of the junction left unmatched. Germline V gives CDR1 SGDLS, CDR2 YYNGEE. The CDR3 runs 15 residues. The CDR3 reads CASSVGTGDFYEQYF. The DNA for the CDR3 is TGTGCCAGCAGCGTCGGGACAGGGGATTTCTACGAGCAGTACTTC.

This clonotype has a handful of counts. The rearrangement joins TRBV4-2 to TRBJ2-1; 14 bases are shared with TRBD2. The V and J ends lost 4 bases and 0 bases, in that order; junction bases with no gene match: 8. Looked up from germline, CDR1 is LGHNA and CDR2 is YNFKEQ. The CDR3 runs 19 residues. CDR3 DNA sequence: TGTGCCAGCAGCCCAGGACTAGCGGGAGGACTAGGCTCCTACAATGAGCAGTTCTTC. This translates into CASSPGLAGGLGSYNEQFF.

The chain couples TRBV7-2 to TRBJ2-5; 10 positions match TRBD2. Per the germline V gene, CDR1 is SGHTA and CDR2 is FQGNSA. The CDR3 totals 16 residues. With 4 bases clipped from V and 5 bases from J, the junction kept 10 bases outside the gene matches. CDR3 coding DNA: TGTGCCAGCAGCTATGCCGCTAGCGGGGGTAGGGAGACCCAGTACTTC. It translates to CASSYAASGGRETQYF.

This chain connects TRBV6-6 to TRBJ1-4; no reliable D call. CDR1 MNHNY and CDR2 SVGAGI come from the germline V gene (reference sequence). Trimming removed 9 bases at V and 0 bases at J, with 8 bases between. The CDR3 sequence is 13 residues long. CDR3: CASQFATNEKLFF. CDR3 DNA: TGTGCCAGTCAGTTTGCAACTAATGAAAAACTGTTTTTT.